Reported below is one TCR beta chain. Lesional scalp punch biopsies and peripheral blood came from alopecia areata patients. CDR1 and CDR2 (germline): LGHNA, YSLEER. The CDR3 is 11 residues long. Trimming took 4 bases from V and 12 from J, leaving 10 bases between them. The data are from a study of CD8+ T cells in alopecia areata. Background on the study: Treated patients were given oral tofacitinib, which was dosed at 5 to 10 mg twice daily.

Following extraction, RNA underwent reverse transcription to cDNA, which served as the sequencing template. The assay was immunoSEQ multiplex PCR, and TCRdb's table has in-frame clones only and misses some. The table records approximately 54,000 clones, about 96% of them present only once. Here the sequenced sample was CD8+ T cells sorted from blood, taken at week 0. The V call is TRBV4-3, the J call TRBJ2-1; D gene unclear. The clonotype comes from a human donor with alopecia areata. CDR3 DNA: TGCGCCAGCAGCCCCGGTTGGGGGCAGTTCTTC. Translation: CASSPGWGQFF.